The present entry profiles one T cell receptor (beta chain) with its context. Its antigen is still unknown. This sample was taken from a study of cytomegalovirus exposure and HLA in healthy donors. Overall study findings and caveats: Earlier analysis found most TCR beta V segments productive about 90% or about 30% of the time.

The primer mix had 60 Vbeta and 13 Jbeta primers. Method: immunoSEQ multiplex PCR; TCRdb's copy keeps in-frame clones and lacks some. The table lists a few hundred thousand clones, approximately 81% of them singletons. Trimming took 1 base from V and 7 from J, leaving 27 bases between them. Germline CDR1 reads SGHDT; CDR2 reads YYEEEE. This CDR3 has 19 amino acids. The V gene is TRBV5-6, the J gene TRBJ2-1, with D unresolved. Sequenced sample: PBMCs. The sequence was collected from a man in his thirties or forties in good health and CMV-seronegative. In nucleotides, the CDR3 is TGTGCCAGCAGCTTGTCACCGACGAACTGGGTCCCAGCGCGGAATGAGCAGTTCTTC. Its translation: CASSLSPTNWVPARNEQFF.